The T cell receptor (beta chain) under discussion was sequenced for a study of T cell responses to AZD1222 COVID-19 vaccine. Findings of the study overall: At baseline, seropositivity was found in only a handful of AZD1222 recipients. After two AZD1222 doses, spike-specific TCR breadth and depth rose versus day 0. It should be noted that donors were predominantly white British and more often female, and clonal diversity was possibly underestimated. Repertoires in all cases were sampled only once the peak T cell response had passed.

The CDR3 length is 16 residues. Germline-derived CDR1 and CDR2 are MGHRA and YSYEKL. Trimming at V came to 0 bases and at J to 9 bases, leaving 6 bases not matched to a gene. This clone showed up just once. Its antigen is not identified. Here immunoSEQ multiplex PCR was the method, and the copy in TCRdb shows in-frame clones only, minus some. Altogether 110,000 to 150,000 clones are present, 85% to 95% being singletons, with the ten largest covering roughly 12%. The chain uses TRBV4-1 and TRBJ1-6; 9 bases are shared with TRBD1. The sequences come from peripheral blood, collected after recovery from COVID-19. The TCR comes from an adult who had recovered from COVID-19. CDR3 in amino acids: CASSQEENRGLSPLHF. The CDR3 nucleotides are TGCGCCAGCAGCCAAGAAGAGAACAGGGGGCTTTCACCCCTCCACTTT.